This TCR beta chain was captured in a study of vaccination and CD4 T cells after COVID-19. Study-level results: Convalescent patients gained a median about 85% of their reactive clones only post-vaccination.

Per the germline V gene, CDR1 is MNHEY and CDR2 is SVGEGT. The CDR3 runs 15 residues. The V end lost 2 bases, the J end lost 1 base, and 8 bases lay between the germline ends. Sequencing of DNA taken from cultured CD4+ T cells relied on the Oncomine TCR Beta short-read assay. TCRdb re-called the PCR reads through MiXCR, storing one row per CDR3 protein. The sample includes more than 9,500 distinct CDR3 sequences, 40% to 60% seen only once; the top ten take roughly 18%. About this clonotype: The antigen is not known.

Indicated treatment: approximately 9-day PBMC culture with coronavirus spike peptide pools or control peptides (ViraFEST assay). Using peptide pools, antigen-specific T cells were expanded in ViraFEST before TCRs were sequenced. Culture proceeded for ten to eleven days, and CD4+ T cells were then isolated by negative selection. Material for sequencing was CD4+ T cells from blood, cultured in vitro. The source of this sequence is a human donor who had recovered from COVID-19. The rearrangement links TRBV6-2 or TRBV6-3 to TRBJ2-2; D not resolved. CDR3 in amino acids: CASSYERLNTGELFF. For the CDR3, the DNA is TGTGCCAGCAGTTACGAGCGATTGAACACCGGGGAGCTGTTTTTT.